Listed below are T cell receptor beta chains from one sample, sequenced in a study of cytomegalovirus exposure and HLA in healthy donors. Method: immunoSEQ multiplex PCR; TCRdb's copy keeps in-frame clones and lacks some. The sample has fewer than 150,000 clones, 60% to 85% seen once. What was sequenced was PBMCs. The receptors shown here come from a man between 25 and 39 years old in good health and CMV-seronegative. CDR3s include the opening cysteine and the closing phenylalanine or tryptophan. Fields, in order: V gene, clone size, J gene, D gene, CDR3 length, CDR3 DNA, CDR3 protein. D genes are given only for firm matches. Clone size appears in some rows only: once, few, many, or a class for an expanded clone.

v_call: TRBV19
clone_size: .
j_call: TRBJ1-2
d_call: .
cdr3_length: 13
cdr3_nt: TGTGCCAGTAGTTCCGGGGTAGACTATGGCTACACCTTC
cdr3_aa: CASSSGVDYGYTF

v_call: TRBV7-9
clone_size: .
j_call: TRBJ2-7
d_call: .
cdr3_length: 12
cdr3_nt: TGTGCCAGCAGGGGCGAGAGCTACGAGCAGTACTTC
cdr3_aa: CASRGESYEQYF

v_call: TRBV14
clone_size: .
j_call: TRBJ1-2
d_call: TRBD1
cdr3_length: 15
cdr3_nt: TGTGCCAGCAGCCCGGCGACAGGGTTCGGCTATGGCTACACCTTC
cdr3_aa: CASSPATGFGYGYTF

v_call: TRBV7-2
clone_size: .
j_call: TRBJ2-1
d_call: TRBD1
cdr3_length: 12
cdr3_nt: TGTGCCAGCACCGGACAGGTCAAAGAGCAGTTCTTC
cdr3_aa: CASTGQVKEQFF

v_call: TRBV7-3
clone_size: .
j_call: TRBJ2-5
d_call: .
cdr3_length: 14
cdr3_nt: TGTGCCAGCAGCCCGGATGGGGCCCAAGAGACCCAGTACTTC
cdr3_aa: CASSPDGAQETQYF

v_call: TRBV6-5
clone_size: .
j_call: TRBJ2-6
d_call: .
cdr3_length: 15
cdr3_nt: TGTGCCAGCAGTTACAGCCACTCTGGGGCCAACGTCCTGACTTTC
cdr3_aa: CASSYSHSGANVLTF

v_call: TRBV27
clone_size: once
j_call: TRBJ2-7
d_call: TRBD1
cdr3_length: 15
cdr3_nt: TGTGCCAGCAGTTCGCTCGGGACAGGGGTCTACGAGCAGTACTTC
cdr3_aa: CASSSLGTGVYEQYF

v_call: TRBV6-1
clone_size: few
j_call: TRBJ2-5
d_call: TRBD2
cdr3_length: 18
cdr3_nt: TGTGCCAGCAGTGAGCAATCTTATGGACTAGCGAGTAGGGAGACCCAGTACTTC
cdr3_aa: CASSEQSYGLASRETQYF

v_call: TRBV28
clone_size: .
j_call: TRBJ1-6
d_call: TRBD1
cdr3_length: 16
cdr3_nt: TGTGCCAGCAGTATGGACAGGGGAACTCCCCGATCACCCCTCCACTTT
cdr3_aa: CASSMDRGTPRSPLHF

v_call: TRBV6-5
clone_size: .
j_call: TRBJ1-4
d_call: TRBD1
cdr3_length: 15
cdr3_nt: TGTGCCAGCAGTTTCGGGACAGGGGTTGGGGAAAAACTGTTTTTT
cdr3_aa: CASSFGTGVGEKLFF

v_call: TRBV5-1
clone_size: few
j_call: TRBJ2-3
d_call: .
cdr3_length: 15
cdr3_nt: TGCGCCAGCTTTCTGGGGCGCAGTCCCACAGATACGCAGTATTTT
cdr3_aa: CASFLGRSPTDTQYF

v_call: TRBV7-2
clone_size: .
j_call: TRBJ2-1
d_call: .
cdr3_length: 14
cdr3_nt: TGTGCCAGCAGCTTGAGTGTGGGCAACAATGAGCAGTTCTTC
cdr3_aa: CASSLSVGNNEQFF

v_call: TRBV6-1
clone_size: .
j_call: TRBJ2-7
d_call: TRBD2
cdr3_length: 12
cdr3_nt: TGTGCCAGCGGGACTAGCTCTTACGAGCAGTACTTC
cdr3_aa: CASGTSSYEQYF

v_call: TRBV19
clone_size: .
j_call: TRBJ1-5
d_call: .
cdr3_length: 14
cdr3_nt: TGTGCCAGTAAGACAGTGTATAGCAATCAGCCCCAGCATTTT
cdr3_aa: CASKTVYSNQPQHF

v_call: TRBV6-5
clone_size: few
j_call: TRBJ1-3
d_call: TRBD1
cdr3_length: 16
cdr3_nt: TGTGCCAGCAGTTACTCGACGGGACAGCCCGGAAACACCATATATTTT
cdr3_aa: CASSYSTGQPGNTIYF

v_call: TRBV6-5
clone_size: .
j_call: TRBJ2-7
d_call: TRBD2
cdr3_length: 14
cdr3_nt: TGTGCCAGCAGGACCGGGACTAGTTCCTACGAGCAGTACTTC
cdr3_aa: CASRTGTSSYEQYF

v_call: TRBV10-3
clone_size: .
j_call: TRBJ2-3
d_call: TRBD2
cdr3_length: 16
cdr3_nt: TGTGCCATCAGTGGGAAACTAGCGGGGGACACAGATACGCAGTATTTT
cdr3_aa: CAISGKLAGDTDTQYF

v_call: TRBV4-3
clone_size: .
j_call: TRBJ2-7
d_call: .
cdr3_length: 16
cdr3_nt: TGCGCCAGCAGCAGTACCGCGGACTCAGAACCCTACGAGCAGTACTTC
cdr3_aa: CASSSTADSEPYEQYF

v_call: TRBV5-1
clone_size: .
j_call: TRBJ2-6
d_call: .
cdr3_length: 14
cdr3_nt: TGCGCCAGCAATTTACACTCTGGGGCCAACGTCCTGACTTTC
cdr3_aa: CASNLHSGANVLTF

v_call: TRBV10-3
clone_size: .
j_call: TRBJ2-7
d_call: .
cdr3_length: 18
cdr3_nt: TGTGCCATCAGTGATAAACTCCGGACAGACAGAACGGTGTACGAGCAGTACTTC
cdr3_aa: CAISDKLRTDRTVYEQYF

v_call: TRBV7-9
clone_size: .
j_call: TRBJ1-4
d_call: .
cdr3_length: 13
cdr3_nt: TGTGCCAGTCAACAGGGAGATGATGAAAAACTGTTTTTT
cdr3_aa: CASQQGDDEKLFF

v_call: TRBV7-8
clone_size: few
j_call: TRBJ1-1
d_call: .
cdr3_length: 15
cdr3_nt: TGTGCCAGCAGCTTTGTGCGCACAGCTAACACTGAAGCTTTCTTT
cdr3_aa: CASSFVRTANTEAFF

v_call: TRBV2
clone_size: once
j_call: TRBJ2-7
d_call: .
cdr3_length: 11
cdr3_nt: TGTGCCAGCAGGAACTACTACGAGCAGTACTTC
cdr3_aa: CASRNYYEQYF

v_call: TRBV7-6
clone_size: .
j_call: TRBJ2-1
d_call: TRBD2
cdr3_length: 17
cdr3_nt: TGTGCCAGCAGTTCCGGGACTAGCGGGAGGCCCTACAATGAGCAGTTCTTC
cdr3_aa: CASSSGTSGRPYNEQFF

v_call: TRBV6-1
clone_size: .
j_call: TRBJ2-7
d_call: TRBD2
cdr3_length: 13
cdr3_nt: TGTGCCAGCAGGGCTAGCGGGAAGGGCGAGCAGTACTTC
cdr3_aa: CASRASGKGEQYF

v_call: TRBV30
clone_size: .
j_call: TRBJ2-1
d_call: TRBD2
cdr3_length: 13
cdr3_nt: TGTGCCTGGACTAGCGGGAGTTTGGATGAGCAGTTCTTC
cdr3_aa: CAWTSGSLDEQFF

v_call: TRBV6-1
clone_size: .
j_call: TRBJ1-2
d_call: .
cdr3_length: 14
cdr3_nt: TGTGCCAGCAGAACAGGCTACGCTAACTATGGCTACACCTTC
cdr3_aa: CASRTGYANYGYTF

v_call: TRBV7-2
clone_size: .
j_call: TRBJ1-5
d_call: .
cdr3_length: 14
cdr3_nt: TGTGCCAGCAGCTCACAACAGGGAGAGCAGCCCCAGCATTTT
cdr3_aa: CASSSQQGEQPQHF

v_call: TRBV10-3
clone_size: .
j_call: TRBJ1-2
d_call: TRBD1
cdr3_length: 14
cdr3_nt: TGTGCCATCAAGGGGAGACAGGGAGTCTATGGCTACACCTTC
cdr3_aa: CAIKGRQGVYGYTF

v_call: TRBV27
clone_size: .
j_call: TRBJ1-5
d_call: .
cdr3_length: 13
cdr3_nt: TGTGCCACGGCCCTGGTAGACGGGCAGCCCCAGCATTTT
cdr3_aa: CATALVDGQPQHF

v_call: TRBV28
clone_size: once
j_call: TRBJ1-2
d_call: TRBD1
cdr3_length: 15
cdr3_nt: TGTGCCAGCAGTTTAGGAGGGGGCGTATCCCATGGCTACACCTTC
cdr3_aa: CASSLGGGVSHGYTF

v_call: TRBV4-3
clone_size: .
j_call: TRBJ2-4
d_call: TRBD2
cdr3_length: 18
cdr3_nt: TGCGCCAGCCTGCTCTTTTTAGCGGGAAGTACTAAGAAAAACATTCAGTACTTC
cdr3_aa: CASLLFLAGSTKKNIQYF

v_call: TRBV14
clone_size: once
j_call: TRBJ1-4
d_call: .
cdr3_length: 15
cdr3_nt: TGTGCCAGCAGGGGTCTCGGACAACGGGGGGAAAAACTGTTTTTT
cdr3_aa: CASRGLGQRGEKLFF

v_call: TRBV27
clone_size: .
j_call: TRBJ1-5
d_call: .
cdr3_length: 15
cdr3_nt: TGTGCCAGCAGTTTATCGGTCGGGTACCCCGAGCCCCAGCATTTT
cdr3_aa: CASSLSVGYPEPQHF

v_call: TRBV28
clone_size: .
j_call: TRBJ2-2
d_call: .
cdr3_length: 13
cdr3_nt: TGTGCCAGCAGTTACAGCTGGACCGGGGAGCTGTTTTTT
cdr3_aa: CASSYSWTGELFF

v_call: TRBV7-3
clone_size: .
j_call: TRBJ2-5
d_call: .
cdr3_length: 17
cdr3_nt: TGTGCCAGCAGCCCGGGGTTTTCTCTCATCCGTCGGGAGACCCAGTACTTC
cdr3_aa: CASSPGFSLIRRETQYF

v_call: TRBV30
clone_size: few
j_call: TRBJ2-1
d_call: .
cdr3_length: 16
cdr3_nt: TGTGCCTGGAGTGTACTCCAGGGAAGCTCCTACAATGAGCAGTTCTTC
cdr3_aa: CAWSVLQGSSYNEQFF

v_call: TRBV7-2
clone_size: .
j_call: TRBJ2-1
d_call: .
cdr3_length: 11
cdr3_nt: TGTGCCAGCAGCGGGGAGAATGAGCAGTTCTTC
cdr3_aa: CASSGENEQFF

v_call: TRBV14
clone_size: .
j_call: TRBJ2-4
d_call: TRBD1
cdr3_length: 16
cdr3_nt: TGTGCCAGCAGCCAGGGAAGGACAGGGGGCGAAAACATTCAGTACTTC
cdr3_aa: CASSQGRTGGENIQYF

v_call: TRBV5-1
clone_size: few
j_call: TRBJ2-3
d_call: TRBD2
cdr3_length: 16
cdr3_nt: TGCGCCAGCAGCTATAGAGGACTAGCGGGATTAGATACGCAGTATTTT
cdr3_aa: CASSYRGLAGLDTQYF

v_call: TRBV5-1
clone_size: .
j_call: TRBJ2-7
d_call: TRBD1
cdr3_length: 15
cdr3_nt: TGCGCCAGCAGCTTTGTGACAGGGGCCCCGGGTGAGCAGTACTTC
cdr3_aa: CASSFVTGAPGEQYF